This T cell receptor beta chain was sequenced for a study of blood T cells in healthy people across ages. This clonotype was counted between two and nine times. A second PCR of about 7 to 12 cycles used a sample-barcoded 5' primer and a J-beta primer mix. Each of the cDNA molecules was tagged by a template-switch adaptor with 12 random nucleotides. One entry per CDR3 protein, called by TCRdb with MiXCR from the 5' RACE reads. Here the sample spans 1.5 million to 2 million distinct CDR3 sequences, around 48% being singletons. The CDR3 extends over 18 amino acids. CDR1 is SGHRS and CDR2 is YFSETQ in the germline V gene. V gave up 4 bases and J gave up 2 bases; unmatched junction bases: 13.

V usage is TRBV5-1 and J usage is TRBJ2-5, with 11 bases identical to TRBD1. Sequenced material: blood. The receptor was isolated from a woman aged 40 to 49 in good health. DNA for the CDR3: TGCGCCAGCAGCCCCCTCCTCGGGACAGGGGGGATACAAGAGACCCAGTACTTC. Translating it yields CASSPLLGTGGIQETQYF.